These 14 T cell receptor beta chains were all obtained from the same sample, sequenced in a study of post-analysis software for immune sequencing data. General observations from the study: There were roughly five TRBV segments more frequent in patients than controls, and TRBV5-6, TRBV5-1 and TRBV20-1 were among them.

The antigens these receptors bind are not known. The authors incorporated unique molecular identifiers into the TCR beta cDNA libraries. TCRdb reprocessed the PCR reads via MiXCR and lists one record per CDR3 protein. The repertoire consists of roughly 600,000 distinct CDR3 sequences, with 44% occurring once and the leading ten covering more than 1.5%. Sequenced: blood. The receptors stem from a girl aged 10 to 17 with multiple sclerosis.

Only a few counts were recorded for this clonotype. The chain is built from TRBV18 and TRBJ2-3; D unresolved. V lost 4 bases to trimming and J lost 5 bases, with 16 bases between them. Germline CDR1 KGHSH, CDR2 LQKENI. The CDR3 contains 15 residues. The CDR3 protein is CASSLRTHLGDTQYF. CDR3 in DNA: TGTGCCAGCTCACTGCGGACCCACCTGGGAGATACGCAGTATTTT. Full variable domain (remainder filled in from reference TRBV18 and TRBJ2-3): NAGVMQNPRHLVRRRGQEARLRCSPMKGHSHVYWYRQLPEEGLKFMVYLQKENIIDESGMPKERFSAEFPKEGPSILRIQQVVRGDSAAYFCASSLRTHLGDTQYFGPGTRLTVL.

The chain joins TRBV7-6 to TRBJ2-1; 7 nucleotides match TRBD2. This CDR3 is built from 16 residues. Germline V lookup: CDR1 SGHVS, CDR2 FNYEAQ. With V trimmed by 2 bases and J by 2 bases, 6 bases remained unmatched. The CDR3 region is CASSLRSSGPYNEQFF. For the CDR3, the DNA is TGTGCCAGCAGCTTAAGGTCTAGCGGCCCCTACAATGAGCAGTTCTTC.

This clonotype appeared a few times. The chain recombines TRBV5-6 with TRBJ2-1; 9 positions agree with TRBD1. There are 15 residues in the CDR3. CDR1 is SGHDT, CDR2 YYEEEE, per germline. The trim removed 4 bases at V and 6 bases at J, leaving 8 bases unmatched. CDR3 loop: CASSADRGIFNEQFF. The CDR3 bases are TGTGCCAGCAGCGCTGACAGGGGGATTTTCAATGAGCAGTTCTTC. The full variable domain, its missing parts supplied by reference TRBV5-6 and TRBJ2-1, is DAGVTQSPTHLIKTRGQQVTLRCSPKSGHDTVSWYQQALGQGPQFIFQYYEEEERQRGNFPDRFSGHQFPNYSSELNVNALLLGDSALYLCASSADRGIFNEQFFGPGTRLTVL.

The rearrangement links TRBV7-8 to TRBJ1-5, with D possibly matching TRBD1 (5 bases). This CDR3 comprises 15 residues. The germline V and J ends were trimmed by 3 bases and 0 bases, with 9 bases remaining between them. From germline, CDR1 is SGHVS and CDR2 FQNEAQ. The CDR3 bases are TGTGCCAGCAGCTTCGACAGAGTTAGCAATCAGCCCCAGCATTTT. It translates to CASSFDRVSNQPQHF.

The chain combines TRBV27 with TRBJ2-3; possible D gene TRBD2, 5 bases. The CDR3 consists of 15 residues. Germline-derived CDR1 and CDR2 are MNHEY and SMNVEV (reference sequence). V lost 4 bases and J lost 6, with 17 bases in between. In DNA form, the CDR3 reads TGTGCCAGCAGTTACCGGGTTCCGGAGGAGGATACGCAGTATTTT. Its translation: CASSYRVPEEDTQYF.

V usage is TRBV10-3 and J usage is TRBJ2-7; D is undetermined. The germline V and J ends were trimmed by 2 bases and 0 bases, with 11 bases remaining between them. The CDR3 spans 15 residues. CDR1 is ENHRY, CDR2 SYGVKD, per germline. The CDR3 DNA follows: TGTGCCATCAGTGAGGAGCTACACTTCTCCTACGAGCAGTACTTC. This gives the protein CAISEELHFSYEQYF.

As for this clonotype: A junction boundary mismatches the germline segment, possibly from a read error. The chain carries TRBV20-1 and TRBJ2-4, with D hard to call. Matching the DNA end better, TRBJ2-7 makes the J call doubtful. The CDR3 length is 12 residues. In germline, CDR1 is DFQATT, CDR2 SNEGSKA (reference sequence). CDR3 region: CSARGNFYEQYF. The CDR3 nucleotides read TGCAGTGCAAGAGGCAATTTCTACGAGCAGTACTTC.

This clonotype turned up a few times. The gene calls are TRBV7-8 and TRBJ2-3, with 14 bases fitting TRBD2. The CDR3 loop spans 17 amino acids. The germline V gene encodes CDR1 SGHVS and CDR2 FQNEAQ. V gave up 4 bases and J gave up 4 bases; unmatched junction bases: 7. The DNA for the CDR3 is TGTGCCAGCAGCTCGCCGGGACTAGCGGGGGTTGCAGATACGCAGTATTTT. It is translated as CASSSPGLAGVADTQYF.

This clonotype was observed a few times. The rearrangement uses TRBV11-1 and TRBJ2-5; TRBD1 matches 9 bases. Unmatched junction bases numbered 12, after V lost 4 bases and J lost 6 bases. The CDR3 has 16 residues. Germline V gene lookup returns CDR1 SGHAT and CDR2 FQDESV (reference sequence). CDR3 in amino acids: CASSSSGQGPEQTQYF. DNA for the CDR3: TGTGCCAGCAGCTCATCAGGACAGGGGCCGGAGCAGACCCAGTACTTC. The full variable domain, completed using reference TRBV11-1 and TRBJ2-5, is EAEVAQSPRYKITEKSQAVAFWCDPISGHATLYWYRQILGQGPELLVQFQDESVVDDSQLPKDRFSAERLKGVDSTLKIQPAELGDSAMYLCASSSSGQGPEQTQYFGPGTRLLVL.

The chain carries TRBV10-3 and TRBJ2-5, with D perhaps matching TRBD2 (7 bases). Germline lookup yields CDR1 ENHRY and CDR2 SYGVKD. V was trimmed by 0 bases and J by 3 bases, leaving 11 bases between them. This CDR3 has 15 residues. The CDR3 sequence is CAISESQGREETQYF. In DNA form, the CDR3 reads TGTGCCATCAGTGAGTCCCAGGGGAGGGAAGAGACCCAGTACTTC.

This clonotype was detected only a few times. The chain combines TRBV29-1 with TRBJ1-1, with a tentative D call TRBD1 (5 bases). The V end lost 1 base, the J end lost 0 bases, and 9 bases lay between the germline ends. CDR1 is SQVTM, CDR2 ANQGSEA, per germline. The CDR3 consists of 14 residues. The CDR3 DNA reads TGCAGCGTTGAAGCGGGGACCATGAACACTGAAGCTTTCTTT. It is translated as CSVEAGTMNTEAFF.

The V and J genes are TRBV2 and TRBJ2-5; no firm D call. The ends were cut back, 6 bases at V and 9 bases at J, with 14 bases in the middle. The CDR3 is made up of 12 amino acids. The V gene's germline CDR1 is SNHLY and CDR2 FYNNEI. CDR3 region: CASSPSPVPQYF. The DNA for the CDR3 is TGTGCCAGCAGCCCCTCCCCCGTGCCCCAGTACTTC.

The sample holds a few counts of this clonotype. An end of the junction differs from the germline gene, which may be a read error. The chain is built from TRBV5-6 and TRBJ2-7; 7 positions agree with TRBD1. CDR1 is SGHDT, CDR2 YYEEEE, per germline. CDR3 size: 17 residues. The CDR3 bases are TGTGCCAGCAGCGAAACGATTACCGGGACAGCCTCCTACGAGCTGTACTTC. Its protein product is CASSETITGTASYELYF. Drawing the rest from reference TRBV5-6 and TRBJ2-7, the complete variable domain is DAGVTQSPTHLIKTRGQQVTLRCSPKSGHDTVSWYQQALGQGPQFIFQYYEEEERQRGNFPDRFSGHQFPNYSSELNVNALLLGDSALYLCASSETITGTASYELYFGPGTRLTVT.

The chain has TRBV9 and TRBJ2-1; D gene uncertain. This CDR3 spans 14 amino acids. V lost 3 bases, J lost 9 bases, and 16 bases lay in between. Germline assignment: CDR1 SGDLS and CDR2 YYNGEE. CDR3 sequence (DNA): TGTGCCAGCAGCGCCCTTACTACCGTCGCTGAGCAGTTCTTC. It translates to CASSALTTVAEQFF.